The text below deals with one T cell receptor beta chain. Its specific antigen is unknown. No quality values exist for individual bases; no much larger clone is one base distant. RNA was extracted with the RNeasy kit and 0.5 to 1 ug was reverse transcribed using random hexamers. The immunoSEQ multiplex PCR assay, which covers 54 Vbeta and 13 Jbeta segments, was used to amplify TCR beta CDR3 regions. Bias from PCR amplification was corrected by using a synthetic template baseline for primer optimization and for computational correction. The source study handled its data this way. Reads were annotated to V, D and J genes according to IMGT and were analyzed with immunoSEQ Analyzer, with only productive sequences retained. To calculate clonality, Shannon entropy was normalized by log2 of the number of productive unique sequences and then subtracted from one. Public and private clones were assessed among the 100 most prevalent clones of each patient and control. Susac-specific clones were defined as absent from healthy and MS cohorts, over a thousand published viral clones and other ImmuneACCESS disease sequences. Using fastp at Q25 and MiXCR, TCRdb reprocessed the public reads and kept productive beta chains. Identical CDR3 protein sequences are pooled into one entry, listed with their most common genes and DNA. The V and J calls shown here were made by TCRdb, not taken from the authors' results. The table for this sample lists around 160,000 distinct CDR3 sequences; 90% to 95% of them were counted only once. Roughly 0.14% of the sample is held by the ten biggest clonotypes.

These data come from a study of CD8 T cells in Susac syndrome (dated by TCRdb to the late 2010s). Describing the broader study: Whether CD8+ T cell activation and differentiation in Susac syndrome was antigen driven was tested using repertoire sequencing. What the research found in general, with its limitations: The number of individuals in the TCR sequencing and HLA analysis was recognized as being relatively small.

High-throughput TCR beta sequencing profiled peripheral blood CD8+ and CD4+ T cells from healthy donors, Susac syndrome patients and multiple sclerosis patients. The healthy donors served as controls matched for age and sex. Bulk CD8+ and CD4+ T cells were purified by magnetic negative isolation, whereas CD8+ TEMRA cells were enriched by FACS. Blood was drawn into EDTA tubes, processed within 24 hours, and PBMCs were isolated by density gradient centrifugation. PBMCs destined for TCR sequencing were cryopreserved in liquid nitrogen and later thawed in a 37 °C water bath. Purity of sorted or isolated CD4+, CD8+ and CD8+ TEMRA cells was at least 90%. CDR1 and CDR2 are read off the germline V gene as SQVTM and ANQGSEA. The CDR3, cysteine through phenylalanine, is 14 amino acids long. The retained sequence is limited to the CDR3, 42 bases, with the frame set at the first base. At the junction V is shortened by 6 bases and J by 6 bases, with 20 bases in between.

This TCR was sampled from a human donor in good health. The sequence joins TRBV29-1 to TRBJ2-5; the D gene could be either TRBD1 or TRBD2, each agreeing at 10 bases. The source material was CD4+ T cells from PBMCs. The nucleotide sequence reads as follows: TGCAGCGTGAGCGGGGGGGACAGGGGCAAGACCCAGTACTTC. This encodes CSVSGGDRGKTQYF.